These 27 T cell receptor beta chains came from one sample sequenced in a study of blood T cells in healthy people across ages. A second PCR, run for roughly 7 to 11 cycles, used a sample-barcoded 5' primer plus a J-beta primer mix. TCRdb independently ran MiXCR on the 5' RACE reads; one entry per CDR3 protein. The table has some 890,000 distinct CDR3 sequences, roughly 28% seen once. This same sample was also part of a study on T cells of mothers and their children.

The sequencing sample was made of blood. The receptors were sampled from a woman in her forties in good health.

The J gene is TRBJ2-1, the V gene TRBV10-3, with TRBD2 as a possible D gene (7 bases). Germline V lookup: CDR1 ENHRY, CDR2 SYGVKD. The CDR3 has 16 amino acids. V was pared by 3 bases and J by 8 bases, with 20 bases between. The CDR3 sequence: CAISDRGAASVDEQFF. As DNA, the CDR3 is TGTGCCATCAGTGACCGGGGGGCGGCCTCTGTCGATGAGCAGTTCTTC.

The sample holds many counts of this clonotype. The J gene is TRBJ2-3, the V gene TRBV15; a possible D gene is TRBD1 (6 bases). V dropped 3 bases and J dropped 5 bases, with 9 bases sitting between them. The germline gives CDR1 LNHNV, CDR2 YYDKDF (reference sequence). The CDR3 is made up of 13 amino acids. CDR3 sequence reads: CATSSIQGDTQYF. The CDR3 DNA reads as TGTGCCACCAGCAGCATACAGGGAGATACGCAGTATTTT.

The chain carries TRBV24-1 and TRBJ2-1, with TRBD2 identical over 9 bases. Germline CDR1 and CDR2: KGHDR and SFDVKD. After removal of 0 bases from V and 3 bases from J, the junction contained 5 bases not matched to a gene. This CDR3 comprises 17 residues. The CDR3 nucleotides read TGTGCCACCAGTGATTTGAAGGCTAGCGGGATCTACAATGAGCAGTTCTTC. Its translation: CATSDLKASGIYNEQFF.

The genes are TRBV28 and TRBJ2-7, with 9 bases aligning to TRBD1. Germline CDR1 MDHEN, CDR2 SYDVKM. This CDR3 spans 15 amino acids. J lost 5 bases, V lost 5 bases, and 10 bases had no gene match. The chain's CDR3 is CASSGPPGQGNEQYF. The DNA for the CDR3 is TGTGCCAGCAGTGGACCGCCGGGACAGGGTAACGAGCAGTACTTC.

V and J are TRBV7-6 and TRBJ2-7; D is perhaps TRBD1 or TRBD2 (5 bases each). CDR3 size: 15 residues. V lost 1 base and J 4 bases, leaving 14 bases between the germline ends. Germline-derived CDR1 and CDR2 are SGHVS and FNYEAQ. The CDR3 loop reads CASSLEAGWGYEQYF. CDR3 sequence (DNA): TGTGCCAGCAGCTTAGAGGCAGGGTGGGGGTACGAGCAGTACTTC.

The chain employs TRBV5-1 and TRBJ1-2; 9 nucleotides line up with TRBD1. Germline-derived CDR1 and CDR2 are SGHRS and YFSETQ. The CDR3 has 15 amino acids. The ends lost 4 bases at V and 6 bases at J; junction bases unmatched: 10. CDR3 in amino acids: CASSERQGVNNGYTF. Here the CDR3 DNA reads TGCGCCAGCAGCGAGAGACAGGGGGTGAATAATGGCTACACCTTC.

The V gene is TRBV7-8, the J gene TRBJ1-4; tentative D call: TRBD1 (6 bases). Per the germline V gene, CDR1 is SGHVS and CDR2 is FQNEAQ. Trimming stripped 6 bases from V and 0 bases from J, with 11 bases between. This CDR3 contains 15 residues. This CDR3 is CASSPGVSTNEKLFF. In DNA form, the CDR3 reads TGTGCCAGCAGTCCAGGGGTTTCAACTAATGAAAAACTGTTTTTT.

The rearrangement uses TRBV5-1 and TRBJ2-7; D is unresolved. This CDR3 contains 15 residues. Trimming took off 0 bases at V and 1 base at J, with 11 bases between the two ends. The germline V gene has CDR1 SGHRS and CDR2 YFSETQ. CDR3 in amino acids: CASSLEIAFSYEQYF. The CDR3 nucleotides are TGCGCCAGCAGCTTGGAAATAGCCTTTTCCTACGAGCAGTACTTC. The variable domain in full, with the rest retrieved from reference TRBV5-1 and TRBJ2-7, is KAGVTQTPRYLIKTRGQQVTLSCSPISGHRSVSWYQQTPGQGLQFLFEYFSETQRNKGNFPGRFSGRQFSNSRSEMNVSTLELGDSALYLCASSLEIAFSYEQYFGPGTRLTVT.

CDR3 bases: TGTGCCAGCAGAGCAATCGGTAGCACAGATACGCAGTATTTT. This encodes CASRAIGSTDTQYF. This chain uses TRBV6-2 or TRBV6-3 with TRBJ2-3, with D unclear. Germline lookup yields CDR1 MNHEY and CDR2 SVGEGT. V was cut by 6 bases and J by 0 bases, with 10 bases left in between. The CDR3 totals 14 residues.

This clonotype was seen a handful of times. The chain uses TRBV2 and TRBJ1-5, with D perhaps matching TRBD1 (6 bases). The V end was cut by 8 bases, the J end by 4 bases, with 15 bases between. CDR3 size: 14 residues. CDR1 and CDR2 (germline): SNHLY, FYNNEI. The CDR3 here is CASAEEGGNQPQHF. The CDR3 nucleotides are TGTGCCAGCGCGGAGGAGGGGGGAAATCAGCCCCAGCATTTT.

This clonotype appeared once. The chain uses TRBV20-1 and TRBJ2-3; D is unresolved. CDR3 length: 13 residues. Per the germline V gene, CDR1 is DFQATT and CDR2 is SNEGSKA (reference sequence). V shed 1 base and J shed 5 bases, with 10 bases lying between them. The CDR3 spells CSARVSPIDTQYF. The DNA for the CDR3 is TGCAGTGCTAGAGTCAGTCCCATAGATACGCAGTATTTT.

CDR3 DNA: TGCAGTGCTAGAAAAGCGCAGGGGGCTTATAATCAGCCCCAGCATTTT. Amino acids: CSARKAQGAYNQPQHF. This chain connects TRBV20-1 to TRBJ1-5; 8 bases map to TRBD1. The CDR3 runs to 16 residues. Germline V gene lookup returns CDR1 DFQATT and CDR2 SNEGSKA (reference sequence). V lost 2 bases and J lost 4; bases outside the gene matches: 10.

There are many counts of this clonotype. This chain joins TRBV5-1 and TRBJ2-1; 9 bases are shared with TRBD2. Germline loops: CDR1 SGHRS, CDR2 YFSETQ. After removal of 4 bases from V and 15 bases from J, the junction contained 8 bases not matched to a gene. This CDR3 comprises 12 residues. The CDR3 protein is CASSPAGTSPFF. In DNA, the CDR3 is TGCGCCAGCAGCCCGGCCGGGACTAGCCCGTTCTTC.

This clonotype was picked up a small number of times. The CDR3 sequence is CASSGTGSGNTIYF. Written as DNA, the CDR3 is TGTGCCAGCAGTGGGACAGGGTCTGGAAACACCATATATTTT. V usage is TRBV2 and J usage is TRBJ1-3; 8 positions agree with TRBD1. The J segment lost 1 base and the V segment lost 4 bases, leaving 0 bases of the junction unmatched. The CDR3 loop spans 14 amino acids. Germline V gives CDR1 SNHLY, CDR2 FYNNEI.

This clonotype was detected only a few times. The CDR3 nucleotides are TGTGCCAGCAGTTTAGAGGGAGGGGGTGAGGATGAGCAGTTCTTC. Its protein product is CASSLEGGGEDEQFF. This chain joins TRBV12-3 or TRBV12-4 and TRBJ2-1; TRBD2 is a possible D gene (7 bases). V was shortened by 1 base and J by 8 bases, with 15 bases between the two germline ends. The CDR3 totals 15 residues.

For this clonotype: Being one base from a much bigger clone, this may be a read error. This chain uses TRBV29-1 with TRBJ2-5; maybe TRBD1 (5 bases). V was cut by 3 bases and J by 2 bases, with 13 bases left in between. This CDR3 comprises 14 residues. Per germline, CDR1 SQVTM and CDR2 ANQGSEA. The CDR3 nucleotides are TGCAGCGTTGATTGCAGGGCTACTCAAGAGACCCAGTACTTC. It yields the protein CSVDCRATQETQYF.

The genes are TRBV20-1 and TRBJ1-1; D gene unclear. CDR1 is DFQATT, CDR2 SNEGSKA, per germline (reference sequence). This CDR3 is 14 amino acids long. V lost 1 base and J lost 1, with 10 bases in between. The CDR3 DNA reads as TGCAGTGCTAGAGGCGCCCTTGGGAACACTGAAGCTTTCTTT. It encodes CSARGALGNTEAFF.

The CDR3 DNA follows: TGTGCCAGCTCGGGGATGAACACCGGGGAGCTGTTTTTT. Its protein product is CASSGMNTGELFF. The genes are TRBV11-1 and TRBJ2-2, with a possible D match to TRBD2 (5 bases). The germline V gene encodes CDR1 SGHAT and CDR2 FQDESV (reference sequence). The germline V and J ends were trimmed by 8 bases and 1 base, with 8 bases remaining between them. This CDR3 has 13 residues.

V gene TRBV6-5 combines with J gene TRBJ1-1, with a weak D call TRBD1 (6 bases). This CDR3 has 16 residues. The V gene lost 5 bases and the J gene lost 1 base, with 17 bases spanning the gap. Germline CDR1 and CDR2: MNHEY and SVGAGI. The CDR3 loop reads CASSRGAVQTNTEAFF. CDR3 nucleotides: TGTGCCAGCAGTCGGGGGGCGGTGCAGACGAACACTGAAGCTTTCTTT.

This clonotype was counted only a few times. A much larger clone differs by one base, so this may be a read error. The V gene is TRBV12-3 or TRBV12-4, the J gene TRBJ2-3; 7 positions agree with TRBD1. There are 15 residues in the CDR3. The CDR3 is CASRRPGQSTDAQYF. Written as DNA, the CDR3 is TGTGCCAGCAGGAGACCGGGACAGAGCACAGATGCGCAGTATTTT.

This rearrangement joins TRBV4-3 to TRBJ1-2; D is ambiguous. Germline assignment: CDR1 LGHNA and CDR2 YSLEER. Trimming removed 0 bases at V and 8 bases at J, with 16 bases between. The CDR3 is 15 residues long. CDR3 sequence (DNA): TGCGCCAGCAGCCAAGACCGGACGGCGAGGTTCGGCTACACCTTC. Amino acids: CASSQDRTARFGYTF.

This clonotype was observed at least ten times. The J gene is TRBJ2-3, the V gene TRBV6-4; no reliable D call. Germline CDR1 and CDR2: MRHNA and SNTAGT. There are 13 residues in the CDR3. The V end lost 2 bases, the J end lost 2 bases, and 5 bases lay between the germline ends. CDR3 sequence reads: CASSDGVTDTQYF. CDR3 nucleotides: TGTGCCAGCAGTGACGGAGTCACAGATACGCAGTATTTT.

The DNA of the CDR3 is TGTGCCAGCAGCACGACAGGGGGCGGACAGCCCCAGCATTTT. Residues: CASSTTGGGQPQHF. This chain uses TRBV12-3 or TRBV12-4 with TRBJ1-5; 10 nucleotides line up with TRBD1. Germline trimming cut 6 bases from V and 7 bases from J; bases unmatched to any gene: 6. The CDR3 is made up of 14 amino acids.

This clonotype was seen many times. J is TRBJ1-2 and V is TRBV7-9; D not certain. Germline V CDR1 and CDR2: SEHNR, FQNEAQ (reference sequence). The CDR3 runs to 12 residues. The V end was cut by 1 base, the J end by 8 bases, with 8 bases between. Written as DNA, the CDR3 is TGTGCCAGCAGCTTAGGGGAGGTCGGCTACACCTTC. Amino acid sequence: CASSLGEVGYTF.

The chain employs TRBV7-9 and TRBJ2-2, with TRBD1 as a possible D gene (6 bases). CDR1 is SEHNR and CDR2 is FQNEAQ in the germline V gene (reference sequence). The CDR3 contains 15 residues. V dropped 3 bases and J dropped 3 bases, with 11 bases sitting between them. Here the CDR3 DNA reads TGTGCCAGCAGCTTCGGGACATCTGACACCGGGGAGCTGTTTTTT. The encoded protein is CASSFGTSDTGELFF.

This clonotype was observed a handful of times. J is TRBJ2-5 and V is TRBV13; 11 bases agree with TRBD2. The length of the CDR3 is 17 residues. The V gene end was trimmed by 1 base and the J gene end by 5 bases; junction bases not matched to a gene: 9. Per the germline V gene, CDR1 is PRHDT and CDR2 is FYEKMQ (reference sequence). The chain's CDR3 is CASSLVGSGGAPETQYF. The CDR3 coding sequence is TGTGCCAGCAGCTTAGTTGGTAGCGGGGGGGCTCCGGAGACCCAGTACTTC.

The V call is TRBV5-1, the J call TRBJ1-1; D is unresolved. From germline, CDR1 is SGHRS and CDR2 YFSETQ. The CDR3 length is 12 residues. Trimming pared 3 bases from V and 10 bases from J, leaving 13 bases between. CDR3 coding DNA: TGCGCCAGCAGCTACGTGGCTGGGAGAGCTTTCTTT. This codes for CASSYVAGRAFF.